This T cell receptor beta chain originates from a study of blood T cell repertoires in COVID-19. Study-wide background: Specimens from acute and convalescent COVID-19 originated in the United States, Italy and Spain.

Source study methods: Counts of nucleated cells, estimated from reference gene primer amplification, were obtained. The protocol was immunoSEQ multiplex PCR, while the TCRdb copy is restricted to in-frame clones and leaves out a portion. V and J calls and clone size are copied from that table; D and trimming were computed from the DNA. This repertoire shows 180,000 or so clones, approximately 84% found once; its top ten account for about 4.9%. This CDR3 is 15 amino acids long. Germline V gene data show CDR1 as MNHEY and CDR2 as SMNVEV (reference sequence). With 4 bases removed from V and 1 base from J, the gap between germline ends came to 13 bases.

The gene calls are TRBV27 and TRBJ1-1, with D tentatively TRBD1 (6 bases). Sequencing used peripheral blood. This TCR was recovered from a woman aged 80 or older with acute or convalescent COVID-19. The DNA of the CDR3 is TGTGCCAGCAGTTCACCGACAGGAGAGAACACTGAAGCTTTCTTT. Residues: CASSSPTGENTEAFF.